This TCR beta chain comes out of a study of blood T cell repertoires in COVID-19. As for the study in general: The United States, Italy and Spain supplied acute and convalescent COVID-19 samples. The cDNA or gDNA used as material had been derived from T cells, B-cell-depleted T cells, or PBMCs.

The trim removed 2 bases at V and 5 bases at J, leaving 6 bases unmatched. The germline gives CDR1 SGHRS, CDR2 YFSETQ. The CDR3 covers 15 residues. Authors' data handling: Estimates of nucleated cell counts were drawn from the amplification of reference gene primers. Method: immunoSEQ multiplex PCR; TCRdb's copy keeps in-frame clones and lacks some. That table furnishes V, J and clone size, whereas the DNA furnished D and trimming. In the table there are over 40,000 clones, 75% to 85% of which are singletons. The rearrangement joins TRBV5-1 to TRBJ2-5, with TRBD1 matching 10 bases. The origin of this receptor is a man aged 40-55 years with acute or convalescent COVID-19. The sample comprised peripheral blood. CDR3 DNA sequence: TGCGCCAGCAGCTTTAACGGACAGGGGGGGGAGACCCAGTACTTC. Residues: CASSFNGQGGETQYF.